This is a list of T cell receptor beta chains from one sample in a study of cytomegalovirus exposure and HLA in healthy donors. TCRdb keeps only in-frame clones here, not all; method: immunoSEQ multiplex PCR. The sample carries some 150,000 clones, roughly 80% recorded once. Sequenced sample: PBMCs. All receptors come from a woman in her thirties or forties in good health and CMV-seropositive. The CDR3 runs from the conserved cysteine through the conserved F or W. The order of the fields is V gene, J gene, CDR3 protein.

>TRBV28|TRBJ1-1
CASSSVQGARNTEAFF
>TRBV19|TRBJ1-1
CASSMTHMNTEAFF
>TRBV29-1|TRBJ1-1
CSVGATGGTEAFF
>TRBV13|TRBJ1-2
CASSLGAGPYGYTF
>TRBV21-1|TRBJ1-6
CASSKQVPGHGSPLHF
>TRBV6-5|TRBJ1-2
CASRPAGGGYTF
>TRBV7-6|TRBJ1-1
CASSLGGGNTEAFF
>TRBV28|TRBJ2-5
CASSLLGGVAGGPATQYF
>TRBV6-1|TRBJ2-7
CASSELSGDYEQYF
>TRBV7-9|TRBJ2-3
CASSPQRGLGPDTQYF
>TRBV28|TRBJ2-7
CASSLSGGSYEQYF
>TRBV25-1|TRBJ2-5
CASSLGLAGIETQYF
>TRBV27|TRBJ2-3
CASSWTGQNVDTQYF
>TRBV28|TRBJ2-3
CASSETYTQYF
>TRBV7-9|TRBJ2-7
CASSQESRDSSYEQYF
>TRBV4-2|TRBJ1-2
CASSLGRLTNYGYTF
>TRBV30|TRBJ2-1
CASTTSGGANEQFF
>TRBV13|TRBJ2-5
CASGRRGQGAETQYF
>TRBV2|TRBJ2-7
CASSGTGVSEQYF
>TRBV15|TRBJ2-7
CATSREAGGLYEQYF
>TRBV5-5|TRBJ1-4
CASSLESGVTEKLFF
>TRBV5-1|TRBJ2-3
CASSLQGASTDTQYF
>TRBV5-1|TRBJ2-3
CASTIQGASTDTQYF
>TRBV5-1|TRBJ1-2
CASSLDTGTYGYTF
>TRBV27|TRBJ1-6
CASSLQTGLNSPLHF
>TRBV2|TRBJ1-2
CASTSGGRGRFGRSSYTF
>TRBV2|TRBJ2-7
CASSGGKNRHDSSYEQYF
>TRBV6-6|TRBJ2-2
CASSGPGLANTGELFF
>TRBV28|TRBJ1-5
CASTLAGRSQPQHF
>TRBV5-1|TRBJ2-2
CASSLGQAFFGELFF
>TRBV6-1|TRBJ2-6
CASTMTGDGANVLTF
>TRBV2|TRBJ1-1
CASSEEEWASNTEAFF
>TRBV6-1|TRBJ1-2
CASKTGTGHYGYTF
>TRBV12-5|TRBJ1-2
CASGLDEVVGYTF
>TRBV5-6|TRBJ2-2
CASSSTGGRVTGELFF
>TRBV5-1|TRBJ1-3
CASSLEWASGNTIYF
>TRBV6-6|TRBJ1-2
CASSRAGVYGYTF
>TRBV11-2|TRBJ2-2
CASSLDVLAGELFF
>TRBV15|TRBJ1-1
CATSRDGISGRAFF
>TRBV9|TRBJ1-1
CASSVGTGLNTEAFF
>TRBV6-1|TRBJ2-4
CASSEATGTAKNIQYF
>TRBV5-4|TRBJ1-4
CAGRDRDNEKLFF
>TRBV10-2|TRBJ2-7
CASSGTKAYEQYF
>TRBV6-1|TRBJ1-1
CASSSSVNTEAFF
>TRBV6-1|TRBJ2-2
CASRTRPGELFF
>TRBV6-5|TRBJ1-4
CASSPGWEKLFF
>TRBV7-3|TRBJ2-3
CASSLISGTGKGTQYF
>TRBV7-9|TRBJ2-1
CASSLGAGVLNEQFF
>TRBV6-5|TRBJ1-3
CASSYSRGGAGNTIYF
>TRBV6-5|TRBJ2-7
CASSWTSADYYEQYF